This T cell receptor beta chain was found in a study of blood T cell repertoires in COVID-19. Across the study: Acute and convalescent COVID-19 samples came from the United States, Italy and Spain. Sample material is recorded as cDNA or gDNA derived from T cells, B-cell-depleted T cells, or PBMCs.

Methods used by the authors: It was from reference gene primer amplification that nucleated cell counts were estimated. Clones were sequenced by immunoSEQ multiplex PCR, and TCRdb holds only the in-frame ones, with some missing. Clonal size and the V and J genes are those of that table, whereas D and trimming came from the DNA. The top ten hold 7.9% of the sample, which has around 230,000 clones, about 84% seen once. CDR1 is LNHDA and CDR2 is SQIVND in the germline V gene (reference sequence). The CDR3 extends over 16 amino acids. With 5 bases clipped from V and 7 bases from J, the junction kept 14 bases outside the gene matches.

The clonotype comes from a woman aged 80 or over with acute or convalescent COVID-19. What was sequenced was peripheral blood. This chain links TRBV19 with TRBJ2-7; 10 bases fit TRBD1. The CDR3 DNA sequence: TGTGCCAGTAGTCCCGGAGGGACAGGGGCTCGTCGAGAGCAGTACTTC. Residues: CASSPGGTGARREQYF. Looking up the rest from reference TRBV19 and TRBJ2-7 gives the full variable domain: DGGITQSPKYLFRKEGQNVTLSCEQNLNHDAMYWYRQDPGQGLRLIYYSQIVNDFQKGDIAEGYSVSREKKESFPLTVTSAQKNPTAFYLCASSPGGTGARREQYFGPGTRLTVT.